The 5 T cell receptor beta chains below come from one sample, sequenced in a study of early T cells in non-severe SARS-CoV-2 infection. TCRdb re-derived calls from the 5' RACE reads in MiXCR, one entry per CDR3 protein. The repertoire holds about 40,000 distinct CDR3 sequences, with over 4% as singletons. Sequenced sample: whole blood. The receptors derive from an adult who was a healthcare worker with PCR-confirmed SARS-CoV-2 infection or an uninfected control (not recorded which).

J is TRBJ2-5 and V is TRBV6-5; 12 nucleotides line up with TRBD2. V gave up 6 bases and J gave up 0 bases; unmatched junction bases: 2. The CDR3 runs to 15 residues. Looked up from germline, CDR1 is MNHEY and CDR2 is SVGAGI. The CDR3 protein is CASSASGGDQETQYF. The DNA of the CDR3 is TGTGCCAGCAGCGCTAGCGGGGGGGACCAAGAGACCCAGTACTTC.

Judged by abundance, this clonotype is medium-sized. This sequence joins TRBV20-1 and TRBJ1-5; D gene ambiguous. V gave up 7 bases and J gave up 7 bases, with 17 bases separating them. This CDR3 is built from 13 residues. The V gene's germline CDR1 is DFQATT and CDR2 SNEGSKA (reference sequence). The CDR3 reads CSGVEALSQPQHF. The CDR3 nucleotides are TGCAGTGGGGTCGAGGCCCTCAGCCAGCCCCAGCATTTT.

There are many counts of this clonotype. This chain uses TRBV5-1 with TRBJ1-6; 11 bases line up with TRBD1. V shed 2 bases, J shed 7 bases, and the junction held 5 bases outside the gene matches. The CDR3 totals 16 residues. Germline loops: CDR1 SGHRS, CDR2 YFSETQ. The CDR3 is CASSFGQGATNSPLHF. The DNA for the CDR3 is TGCGCCAGCAGCTTCGGACAGGGGGCTACAAATTCACCCCTCCACTTT.

CDR3: CAISESGFYEQYF. CDR3 DNA: TGTGCCATCAGTGAGTCTGGGTTCTACGAGCAGTACTTC. V usage is TRBV10-3 and J usage is TRBJ2-7, with D hard to call. The CDR3 sequence is 13 residues long. Germline V gene lookup returns CDR1 ENHRY and CDR2 SYGVKD. Trimming removed 0 bases from V and 3 bases from J, with 6 bases in between.

This clonotype occurred many times. The J gene is TRBJ1-2, the V gene TRBV6-5; D not resolved. CDR1 is MNHEY and CDR2 is SVGAGI in the germline V gene. The CDR3 has 14 amino acids. Trimming stripped 3 bases from V and 5 bases from J, with 13 bases between. Here the CDR3 reads CASSYRSIGYGYTF. The CDR3 nucleotides read TGTGCCAGCAGTTATCGGTCGATTGGGTATGGCTACACCTTC.